A single sample gave rise to the 10 T cell receptor beta chains below, sequenced in a study of cytomegalovirus exposure and HLA in healthy donors. Use of 60 Vbeta and 13 Jbeta primers characterized the PCR. TCRdb keeps only in-frame clones here, not all; method: immunoSEQ multiplex PCR. This sample has around 200,000 clones, with 75% to 85% found just once. The source material was PBMCs. The receptors shown here come from a boy between 5 and 17 years old in good health and CMV-seronegative.

This clone was detected only once. The chain is built from TRBV5-1 and TRBJ2-1; 9 nucleotides agree with TRBD2. Germline V lookup: CDR1 SGHRS, CDR2 YFSETQ. Losses at the gene ends were 0 bases for V and 7 bases for J; bases not matched to a gene: 5. The CDR3 consists of 15 residues. CDR3 sequence (DNA): TGCGCCAGCAGCTTGGTGGGACTAGCTAGTAATGAGCAGTTCTTC. Its protein is CASSLVGLASNEQFF.

This clone was observed a single time. The chain uses TRBV5-6 and TRBJ1-1; 7 positions match TRBD1. Germline V lookup: CDR1 SGHDT, CDR2 YYEEEE. This CDR3 has 15 amino acids. The V and J ends lost 2 bases and 5 bases, in that order; junction bases with no gene match: 9. The CDR3 reads CASSFIQGKGTEAFF. DNA of the CDR3: TGTGCCAGCAGCTTTATACAGGGGAAGGGGACTGAAGCTTTCTTT.

The chain uses TRBV18 and TRBJ1-1; D is uncertain. Germline loops: CDR1 KGHSH, CDR2 LQKENI. This CDR3 has 13 amino acids. Trimming cost V 3 bases and J 0 bases, with 5 bases left between them. CDR3 DNA: TGTGCCAGCTCACCTTCGGTGAACACTGAAGCTTTCTTT. The encoded protein is CASSPSVNTEAFF.

As concerns this clone: At one end the junction does not follow the germline gene, possibly because of a read error. V and J are TRBV6-4 and TRBJ1-3, with no clear D. This CDR3 comprises 16 residues. Germline V gives CDR1 MRHNA, CDR2 SNTAGT. The CDR3 reads CASSYSRGGAGNTIYF. CDR3 bases: TGTGCCAGCAGTTACTCACGGGGAGGAGCTGGAAACACCATATATTTT.

This clone was recorded a few times. J is TRBJ2-5 and V is TRBV7-9; TRBD1 aligns across 7 bases. The CDR3 sequence is 17 residues long. J lost 0 bases, V lost 4 bases, and 11 bases had no gene match. Germline lookup yields CDR1 SEHNR and CDR2 FQNEAQ (reference sequence). CDR3 in amino acids: CASSSRWGQGDQETQYF. CDR3 bases: TGTGCCAGCAGCTCTCGTTGGGGGCAGGGGGACCAAGAGACCCAGTACTTC.

This chain uses TRBV9 with TRBJ2-1; D is possibly TRBD1 (5 bases). The CDR3 length is 16 residues. Germline loops: CDR1 SGDLS, CDR2 YYNGEE. The germline V and J ends were trimmed by 4 bases and 6 bases, with 20 bases remaining between them. Here the CDR3 DNA reads TGTGCCAGCAGCCCCCCTTTAGGGGAAGGTTTCAATGAGCAGTTCTTC. Its protein is CASSPPLGEGFNEQFF.

This clone was observed a single time. This sequence joins TRBV4-1 and TRBJ2-7, with D possibly being TRBD1 (6 bases). The CDR3 extends over 15 amino acids. From germline, CDR1 is MGHRA and CDR2 YSYEKL. The CDR3 reads CASSQEPRGRCMPPV. CDR3 sequence (DNA): TGCGCCAGCAGCCAAGAACCCAGGGGACGGTGCATGCCCCCCGTC.

This clone was picked up one time. The chain carries TRBV29-1 and TRBJ1-4; D perhaps matches TRBD1 (5 bases). The CDR3 extends over 14 amino acids. The V and J ends lost 4 bases and 4 bases respectively, with 13 bases between them. Germline CDR1 is SQVTM and CDR2 is ANQGSEA. This chain's CDR3 is CSVAPRQSNEKLFF. As DNA, the CDR3 is TGCAGCGTTGCCCCTAGACAGAGTAATGAAAAACTGTTTTTT.

The rearrangement uses TRBV6-1 and TRBJ2-7; 7 bases agree with TRBD2. Germline V gene lookup returns CDR1 MNHNS and CDR2 SASEGT. With V trimmed by 2 bases and J by 1 base, 11 bases remained unmatched. The CDR3 loop spans 17 amino acids. The CDR3 DNA follows: TGTGCCAGCAGTGAACAGTTCCGGGACTACACTTCCTACGAGCAGTACTTC. Translation: CASSEQFRDYTSYEQYF.

The chain uses TRBV2 and TRBJ2-3; maybe TRBD1 (6 bases). Looked up from germline, CDR1 is SNHLY and CDR2 is FYNNEI. V was trimmed by 6 bases and J by 2 bases, leaving 15 bases between them. The CDR3 loop spans 15 amino acids. The DNA of the CDR3 is TGTGCCAGCAGCCTCCGGGACATCCTCACAGATACGCAGTATTTT. Translated, it gives CASSLRDILTDTQYF.